Reported below is one T cell receptor (beta chain). Its antigen is unknown. The CDR3 covers 13 residues. Germline assignment: CDR1 SNHLY and CDR2 FYNNEI. V was cut by 8 bases and J by 3 bases, with 12 bases left in between. The data are from a study of neoadjuvant nivolumab and ipilimumab in lung cancer. General study findings and limits: Resected tumors had greater TCR richness and clonality than uninvolved lung.

The table came from immunoSEQ multiplex PCR; TCRdb's copy has only in-frame clones and leaves some out. The sample records some 30,000 clones, over 75% being singletons. This TCR was sampled from an adult with non-small cell lung cancer. The input for sequencing was peripheral blood, taken after neoadjuvant nivolumab, alone or with ipilimumab, at or shortly before surgery. V usage is TRBV2 and J usage is TRBJ2-3; D not certain. The CDR3 sequence: CASAVRITDTQYF. Here the CDR3 DNA reads TGTGCCAGCGCGGTTAGGATAACAGATACGCAGTATTTT.